The 7 T cell receptor beta chains below come from one sample, sequenced in a study of vaccination and CD4 T cells after COVID-19. The sample's time point: late sampling 161 to 241 days after vaccination in three convalescent patients. Sample treatment: roughly nine-day PBMC culture with coronavirus spike peptide pools or control peptides (ViraFEST assay). Oncomine TCR Beta short-read sequencing was applied to DNA from cultured CD4+ T cells. TCRdb recomputed calls from the PCR reads with MiXCR, one row per CDR3 protein. The sample lists fewer than 30,000 distinct CDR3 sequences, around 42% occurring once. No antigens are known for them. The sequenced sample was CD4+ T cells from blood, cultured in vitro, obtained about 7 months after SARS-CoV-2 vaccination. The receptors here all came from a human donor who had recovered from COVID-19.

The chain joins TRBV27 to TRBJ2-1; no reliable D call. The germline V gene has CDR1 MNHEY and CDR2 SMNVEV (reference sequence). The V end lost 6 bases, the J end lost 4 bases, and 16 bases lay between the germline ends. The CDR3 is 15 residues long. The CDR3 here is CASRPGGRLYNEQFF. The DNA for the CDR3 is TGTGCCAGCAGGCCTGGCGGTAGGCTATACAATGAGCAGTTCTTC.

The chain joins TRBV7-3 to TRBJ2-1; TRBD2 matches at 9 bases. The CDR3 runs to 16 residues. Unmatched junction bases numbered 2, after V lost 2 bases and J lost 0 bases. CDR1 is SGHTA and CDR2 is FQGTGA in the germline V gene. CDR3 region: CASSLLAGTSYNEQFF. In nucleotides, the CDR3 is TGTGCCAGCAGCTTACTAGCGGGGACCTCCTACAATGAGCAGTTCTTC.

V and J are TRBV12-3 or TRBV12-4 and TRBJ2-7; D assignment may be TRBD1 or TRBD2 (5 bases each). The CDR3 totals 14 residues. Trimming cost V 5 bases and J 8 bases, with 19 bases left between them. The DNA of the CDR3 is TGTGCCAGCAGTCCCGGGACGGTGGCGCGCAAGCAGTACTTC. Its translation is CASSPGTVARKQYF.

The CDR3 here is CASSYKGSSFYEQYF. The CDR3 DNA reads TGTGCCAGCAGTTACAAAGGCAGCAGCTTCTACGAGCAGTACTTC. The chain carries TRBV6-5 and TRBJ2-7; unclear D gene. The CDR3 contains 15 residues. V was shortened by 2 bases and J by 3 bases, with 14 bases between the two germline ends. Germline V lookup: CDR1 MNHEY, CDR2 SVGAGI.

CDR3 sequence: CASTHSNQPQHF. CDR3 in DNA: TGTGCCAGCACCCATAGCAATCAGCCCCAGCATTTT. The chain uses TRBV6-4 and TRBJ1-5; the D is unclear. This CDR3 region has 12 residues. V shed 7 bases and J shed 0 bases, with 4 bases lying between them. Germline V lookup: CDR1 MRHNA, CDR2 SNTAGT.

By share of the sample, this clonotype is medium-sized. The chain is built from TRBV7-2 and TRBJ2-7; tentatively, D is TRBD1 (5 bases). Trimming removed 1 base at V and 13 bases at J, with 11 bases between. Germline V gene data show CDR1 as SGHTA and CDR2 as FQGNSA. The CDR3 has 11 residues. The CDR3 is CASSLEYDRYF. The CDR3 DNA sequence: TGTGCCAGCAGCTTAGAATACGACAGATACTTC.

This clonotype occurred a few times. The V call is TRBV1, the J call TRBJ1-6; TRBD1, the table's D call, was not compared with the DNA. TRBV1 is marked as a pseudogene. The CDR3 is 14 residues long. CDR3 in amino acids: CTSSRPSAPVHLHF. DNA for the CDR3: TGCACCAGCAGCCGCCCTAGCGCCCCGGTCCATCTCCACTTT.